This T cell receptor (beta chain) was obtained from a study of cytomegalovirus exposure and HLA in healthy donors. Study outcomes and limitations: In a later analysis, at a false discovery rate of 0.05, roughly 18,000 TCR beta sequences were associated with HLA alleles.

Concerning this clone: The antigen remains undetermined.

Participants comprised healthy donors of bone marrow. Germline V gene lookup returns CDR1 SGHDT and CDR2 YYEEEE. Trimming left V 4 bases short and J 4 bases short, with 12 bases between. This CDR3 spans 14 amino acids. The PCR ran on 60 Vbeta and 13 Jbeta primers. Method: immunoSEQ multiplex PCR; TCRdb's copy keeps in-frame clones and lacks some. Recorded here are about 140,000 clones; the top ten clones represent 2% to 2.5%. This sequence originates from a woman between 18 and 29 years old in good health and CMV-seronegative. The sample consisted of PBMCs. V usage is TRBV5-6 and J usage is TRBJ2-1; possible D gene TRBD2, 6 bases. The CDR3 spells CASSGGTDYNEQFF. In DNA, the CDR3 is TGTGCCAGCAGCGGCGGGACGGATTACAATGAGCAGTTCTTC.